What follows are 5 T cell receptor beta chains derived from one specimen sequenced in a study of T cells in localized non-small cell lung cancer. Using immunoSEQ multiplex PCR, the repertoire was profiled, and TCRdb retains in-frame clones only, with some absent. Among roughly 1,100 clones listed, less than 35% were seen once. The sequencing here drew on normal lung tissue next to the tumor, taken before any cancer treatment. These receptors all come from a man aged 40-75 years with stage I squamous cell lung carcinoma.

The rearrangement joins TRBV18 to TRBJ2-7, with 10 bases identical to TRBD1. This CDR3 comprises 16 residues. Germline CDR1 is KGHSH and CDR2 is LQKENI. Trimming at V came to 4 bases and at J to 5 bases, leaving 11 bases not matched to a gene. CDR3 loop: CASSHPYGQGVDEQYF. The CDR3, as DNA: TGTGCCAGCTCACACCCCTACGGACAGGGGGTCGACGAGCAGTACTTC.

In DNA form, the CDR3 reads TGCAGCGTTGAAAACCCAGGGTATAACTATGGCTACACCTTC. Translating it yields CSVENPGYNYGYTF. This chain links TRBV29-1 with TRBJ1-2; D is perhaps TRBD1 (5 bases). The germline V gene has CDR1 SQVTM and CDR2 ANQGSEA. Trimming pared 2 bases from V and 1 base from J, leaving 11 bases between. The CDR3 is made up of 14 amino acids.

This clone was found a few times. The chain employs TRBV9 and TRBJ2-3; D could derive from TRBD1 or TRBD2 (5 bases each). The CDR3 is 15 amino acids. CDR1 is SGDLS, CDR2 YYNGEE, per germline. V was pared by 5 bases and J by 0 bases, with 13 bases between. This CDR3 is CASSDWGRSTDTQYF. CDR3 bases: TGTGCCAGCAGTGACTGGGGACGCAGCACAGATACGCAGTATTTT.

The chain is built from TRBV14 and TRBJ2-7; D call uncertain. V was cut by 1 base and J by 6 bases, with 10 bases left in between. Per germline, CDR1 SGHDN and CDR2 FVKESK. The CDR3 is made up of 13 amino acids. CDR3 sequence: CASSQVRPGEQYF. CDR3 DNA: TGTGCCAGCAGCCAAGTGAGACCGGGCGAGCAGTACTTC. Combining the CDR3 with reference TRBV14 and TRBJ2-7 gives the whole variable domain EAGVTQFPSHSVIEKGQTVTLRCDPISGHDNLYWYRRVMGKEIKFLLHFVKESKQDESGMPNNRFLAERTGGTYSTLKVQPAELEDSGVYFCASSQVRPGEQYFGPGTRLTVT.

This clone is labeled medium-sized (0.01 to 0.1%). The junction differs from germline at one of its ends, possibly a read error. The CDR3 region is CASNLGLYNEQFF. DNA of the CDR3: TGTGCCAGCAACTTAGGACTATACAATGAGCAGTTCTTC. V usage is TRBV7-2 and J usage is TRBJ2-1; D is perhaps TRBD2 (6 bases). Germline V gene lookup returns CDR1 SGHTA and CDR2 FQGNSA. The CDR3 length is 13 residues.